The clone carrying this TCR beta chain came up a few times. Sequenced by immunoSEQ multiplex PCR; TCRdb stores in-frame clones only, minus some. The table has nearly 1,000,000 clones, 60% to 85% seen once. The data were obtained in a study of shared clonotypes between healthy human individuals. CDR1 SGDLS and CDR2 YYNGEE come from the germline V gene. The length of the CDR3 is 17 residues. J gave up 5 bases and V 0 bases, and 6 bases lay outside the gene matches. Sample: memory CD4+ T cells sorted from blood. Subset noted: CD45RA-negative fraction. This clonotype originated in a man between 18 and 29 years old in good health. The V gene is TRBV9, the J gene TRBJ2-2, with 11 bases aligning to TRBD2. The CDR3 sequence: CASSVGGGTSGTGELFF. The CDR3 DNA sequence: TGTGCCAGCAGCGTAGGTGGGGGGACTAGCGGTACCGGGGAGCTGTTTTTT. Full variable domain (remainder filled in from reference TRBV9 and TRBJ2-2): DSGVTQTPKHLITATGQRVTLRCSPRSGDLSVYWYQQSLDQGLQFLIQYYNGEERAKGNILERFSAQQFPDLHSELNLSSLELGDSALYFCASSVGGGTSGTGELFFGEGSRLTVL.